This passage covers 31 T cell receptor beta chains from one sample sequenced in a study of cytomegalovirus exposure and HLA in healthy donors. PCR involved 60 Vbeta and 13 Jbeta primers. Profiled with immunoSEQ multiplex PCR; TCRdb holds only in-frame clones, not every one. The sample yields about 150,000 clones, nearly 80% seen once. Material: PBMCs. Every receptor here comes from a woman aged 30 to 39 in good health and CMV-seronegative.

As for this clone: The sample has other DNA sequences that encode this CDR3 too. The CDR3 bases are TGTGCCAGCAGTTACTCGACAGGGGAAAATGAAAAACTGTTTTTT. This codes for CASSYSTGENEKLFF. The V and J genes are TRBV6-5 and TRBJ1-4; 8 bases are shared with TRBD1. The CDR3 spans 15 residues. With 0 bases clipped from V and 5 bases from J, the junction kept 2 bases outside the gene matches. Germline CDR1 is MNHEY and CDR2 is SVGAGI.

A word on this clone: The junction does not match germline at one end; this may be a read error. V is TRBV5-4 and J is TRBJ1-2; weak D call: TRBD1 (6 bases). The CDR3 covers 15 residues. Germline V gives CDR1 SGHNT, CDR2 YYREEE (reference sequence). CDR3 in DNA: TGTGCCAGCACTTTGGAGGGGGGGTATAACGATGGCTACACCTTC. Its protein product is CASTLEGGYNDGYTF.

J is TRBJ1-2 and V is TRBV7-9; perhaps TRBD1 as D (6 bases). This CDR3 region has 15 residues. The V and J ends lost 5 bases and 8 bases respectively, with 21 bases between them. The germline V gene encodes CDR1 SEHNR and CDR2 FQNEAQ (reference sequence). CDR3 protein: CASSQKTGPIWGYTF. CDR3 coding DNA: TGTGCCAGCAGCCAAAAGACAGGTCCAATTTGGGGCTACACCTTC.

The V gene is TRBV30, the J gene TRBJ2-2; D ambiguous. V was shortened by 3 bases and J by 8 bases, with 13 bases between the two germline ends. CDR3 length: 13 amino acids. The V gene's germline CDR1 is GTSNPN and CDR2 SVGIG (reference sequence). The CDR3 is CAWSALGSGELFF. CDR3 in DNA: TGTGCCTGGAGCGCACTCGGGTCGGGGGAGCTGTTTTTT.

This sequence joins TRBV11-2 and TRBJ2-1, with 7 bases that match TRBD2. Germline CDR1 reads SGHAT; CDR2 reads FQNNGV. The V segment lost 1 base and the J segment 7 bases; nucleotides outside the gene matches: 16. The CDR3 extends over 18 amino acids. CDR3 nucleotides: TGTGCCAGCAGCTTAGGCCCGAGCGGGGCCCTGCTTTCTAATGAGCAGTTCTTC. This gives the protein CASSLGPSGALLSNEQFF.

This clone is a singleton in its sample. The chain combines TRBV12-5 with TRBJ2-7, with D uncertain. This CDR3 comprises 12 residues. The germline V gene encodes CDR1 LGHNT and CDR2 FRNRAP. V gave up 3 bases and J gave up 6 bases, with 9 bases separating them. CDR3 sequence reads: CASGFTVGEQYF. Written as DNA, the CDR3 is TGTGCTAGTGGTTTTACTGTTGGCGAGCAGTACTTC. Variable domain in full (rest from reference TRBV12-5 and TRBJ2-7): DARVTQTPRHKVTEMGQEVTMRCQPILGHNTVFWYRQTMMQGLELLAYFRNRAPLDDSGMPKDRFSAEMPDATLATLKIQPSEPRDSAVYFCASGFTVGEQYFGPGTRLTVT.

The chain links TRBV6-1 to TRBJ2-5, with 9 bases lining up with TRBD1. Unmatched junction bases numbered 10, after V lost 6 bases and J lost 5 bases. CDR1 MNHNS and CDR2 SASEGT come from the germline V gene. CDR3 length equals 15 residues. The CDR3 region has the DNA TGTGCCAGCAGACGCGGACAGGGGAAGTTGGAGACCCAGTACTTC. Translation gives CASRRGQGKLETQYF.

This chain links TRBV2 with TRBJ1-2; weak D call: TRBD1 (6 bases). Between the trimmed V and J ends, which lost 6 bases and 2 bases, there was a span of 16 bases. CDR1 and CDR2 (germline): SNHLY, FYNNEI. The CDR3 is made up of 15 amino acids. CDR3 region: CASRDWDTGNYGYTF. CDR3 nucleotides: TGTGCCAGCAGGGACTGGGATACAGGGAACTATGGCTACACCTTC.

V gene TRBV30 combines with J gene TRBJ2-5; 10 positions match TRBD2. CDR1 GTSNPN and CDR2 SVGIG come from the germline V gene (reference sequence). This CDR3 is built from 16 residues. The ends lost 1 base at V and 1 base at J; junction bases unmatched: 6. The CDR3 protein is CAWSEGLAGGQETQYF. In DNA form, the CDR3 reads TGTGCCTGGAGTGAAGGCTTAGCGGGGGGCCAAGAGACCCAGTACTTC.

The chain carries TRBV10-3 and TRBJ1-4, with D possibly matching TRBD1 (6 bases). Germline CDR1 and CDR2: ENHRY and SYGVKD. V gave up 2 bases and J gave up 4 bases, with 8 bases separating them. The CDR3 sequence is 14 residues long. CDR3 sequence (DNA): TGTGCCATCAGTGAGACAGGGCTTAATGAAAAACTGTTTTTT. Protein product: CAISETGLNEKLFF.

This clone was picked up a small number of times. The chain employs TRBV5-4 and TRBJ1-1; the match to TRBD1 covers 7 bases. V dropped 7 bases and J dropped 0; count of bases not matched to a gene: 3. The CDR3 has 13 residues. Germline lookup yields CDR1 SGHNT and CDR2 YYREEE (reference sequence). The CDR3 coding sequence is TGTGCCAGCTCACAGGGGATGAACACTGAAGCTTTCTTT. Its translation is CASSQGMNTEAFF.

The chain recombines TRBV7-9 with TRBJ1-2; 7 bases are a match to TRBD1. The CDR3 covers 14 residues. Germline V CDR1 and CDR2: SEHNR, FQNEAQ (reference sequence). The ends lost 5 bases at V and 0 bases at J; junction bases unmatched: 3. The CDR3 reads CASSPGTANYGYTF. The CDR3 DNA sequence: TGTGCCAGCAGCCCAGGGACAGCTAACTATGGCTACACCTTC.

The chain recombines TRBV4-3 with TRBJ1-4, with 9 positions matching TRBD1. Germline V lookup: CDR1 LGHNA, CDR2 YSLEER. V gave up 3 bases and J gave up 5 bases; unmatched junction bases: 7. The length of the CDR3 is 16 residues. The CDR3 region is CASSQMTGTGNEKLFF. The CDR3 nucleotides read TGCGCCAGCAGCCAGATGACCGGGACAGGGAATGAAAAACTGTTTTTT.

The chain is built from TRBV7-2 and TRBJ2-3; no definite D call. The V gene lost 1 base and the J gene lost 1 base, with 12 bases spanning the gap. The CDR3 runs to 16 residues. CDR1 and CDR2 (germline): SGHTA, FQGNSA. In DNA form, the CDR3 reads TGTGCCAGCAGCTTAGGAGGCCACTCTGGCACAGATACGCAGTATTTT. Translation: CASSLGGHSGTDTQYF.

V and J are TRBV18 and TRBJ1-6; TRBD1 matches 9 bases. In germline, CDR1 is KGHSH, CDR2 LQKENI. CDR3 length equals 14 residues. The junction had 6 bases not matched to a gene; V was cut back by 5 bases and J by 10 bases. The chain's CDR3 is CASSRDRAGSPLHF. The CDR3 region has the DNA TGTGCCAGCTCAAGGGACAGGGCAGGCTCACCCCTCCACTTT.

V and J are TRBV5-6 and TRBJ1-1, with TRBD1 matching over 9 bases. Losses at the gene ends were 1 base for V and 3 bases for J; bases not matched to a gene: 4. CDR1 and CDR2 from the germline V gene are SGHDT and YYEEEE. The CDR3 sequence is 15 residues long. CDR3 region: CASSLLTGGDTEAFF. DNA for the CDR3: TGTGCCAGCAGCTTGCTGACAGGGGGAGACACTGAAGCTTTCTTT.

The CDR3 coding sequence is TGTGCCAGCAAAGGTGACAGGGGGCTCGGGGCCAACGTCCTGACTTTC. This encodes CASKGDRGLGANVLTF. The chain is built from TRBV25-1 and TRBJ2-6, with TRBD1 matching 10 bases. Germline trimming cut 7 bases from V and 4 bases from J; bases unmatched to any gene: 7. The CDR3 contains 16 residues. Per germline, CDR1 MGHDK and CDR2 SYGVNS.

The chain couples TRBV19 to TRBJ2-5; D might be TRBD1 (6 bases). The germline gives CDR1 LNHDA, CDR2 SQIVND (reference sequence). CDR3 length: 13 residues. V lost 0 bases and J 6 bases, leaving 8 bases between the germline ends. The CDR3 bases are TGTGCCAGTAGTATAGAGACAGGTCAGACCCAGTACTTC. It encodes CASSIETGQTQYF.

This clone was found a few times. This chain joins TRBV6-5 and TRBJ1-2; 9 positions match TRBD1. Germline V gene lookup returns CDR1 MNHEY and CDR2 SVGAGI. CDR3 size: 15 residues. V dropped 0 bases and J dropped 4; count of bases not matched to a gene: 3. The CDR3 spells CASSYSGTGFYGYTF. The DNA for the CDR3 is TGTGCCAGCAGTTACTCCGGGACAGGGTTCTATGGCTACACCTTC.

The V gene is TRBV5-1, the J gene TRBJ1-1; D gene uncertain. The CDR3 runs 13 residues. V was pared by 1 base and J by 4 bases, with 8 bases between. The germline CDR1 and CDR2 sequences are SGHRS and YFSETQ. CDR3 region: CASSLQEGTEAFF. CDR3 coding DNA: TGCGCCAGCAGCTTGCAGGAGGGCACTGAAGCTTTCTTT.

The rearrangement joins TRBV4-3 to TRBJ1-2; D gene unclear. This CDR3 has 14 amino acids. V gave up 0 bases and J gave up 9 bases, with 14 bases separating them. From germline, CDR1 is LGHNA and CDR2 YSLEER. The CDR3 bases are TGCGCCAGCAGCCAAGAAGCACCTGCTCTGAGCTACACCTTC. This translates into CASSQEAPALSYTF.

The J gene is TRBJ2-7, the V gene TRBV5-4, with 8 bases fitting TRBD1. The germline V gene has CDR1 SGHNT and CDR2 YYREEE (reference sequence). V lost 0 bases and J lost 4; bases outside the gene matches: 3. This CDR3 spans 14 amino acids. This CDR3 reads CASSLDRGVYEQYF. For the CDR3, the DNA is TGTGCCAGCAGCTTGGACAGGGGGGTTTACGAGCAGTACTTC.

The chain recombines TRBV5-1 with TRBJ1-5; 9 bases align to TRBD1. There are 15 residues in the CDR3. V trimming: 2 bases; J trimming: 0 bases; junction bases outside the gene matches: 0. Germline CDR1 and CDR2: SGHRS and YFSETQ. DNA of the CDR3: TGCGCCAGCAGCTTACAGGGGGCTAGCAATCAGCCCCAGCATTTT. Translation gives CASSLQGASNQPQHF.

The V call is TRBV6-5, the J call TRBJ2-7; weak D call: TRBD1 (5 bases). This CDR3 spans 14 amino acids. Germline lookup yields CDR1 MNHEY and CDR2 SVGAGI. With 0 bases removed from V and 3 bases from J, the gap between germline ends came to 9 bases. DNA for the CDR3: TGTGCCAGCAGTTACTCAGGAAGGGGCTACGAGCAGTACTTC. The encoded protein is CASSYSGRGYEQYF.

The rearrangement links TRBV4-3 to TRBJ2-5; 7 bases agree with TRBD1. V gave up 0 bases and J gave up 3 bases; unmatched junction bases: 4. CDR3 size: 15 residues. Germline V gives CDR1 LGHNA, CDR2 YSLEER. The CDR3 loop is CASSQDFTGEETQYF. The DNA for the CDR3 is TGCGCCAGCAGCCAAGATTTCACAGGGGAAGAGACCCAGTACTTC.

This rearrangement joins TRBV2 to TRBJ1-2; 7 nucleotides line up with TRBD1. Germline V CDR1 and CDR2: SNHLY, FYNNEI. This CDR3 spans 13 amino acids. V dropped 6 bases and J dropped 8; count of bases not matched to a gene: 9. The CDR3 nucleotides are TGTGCCAGCAGCCAAGGACAGGCCGAGGGCTACACCTTC. It specifies CASSQGQAEGYTF.

This clone has just a few counts. The chain has TRBV29-1 and TRBJ2-3; TRBD1 matches 7 bases. Germline CDR1 is SQVTM and CDR2 is ANQGSEA. Trimming cost V 6 bases and J 2 bases; bases outside gene matches: 5. The CDR3 is 13 amino acids. The CDR3 DNA follows: TGCAGCGTCAGACAGGGCTCCACAGATACGCAGTATTTT. It codes for CSVRQGSTDTQYF.

The V call is TRBV25-1, the J call TRBJ2-1; 14 bases are shared with TRBD2. The CDR3 totals 15 residues. The ends lost 9 bases at V and 4 bases at J; junction bases unmatched: 5. Looked up from germline, CDR1 is MGHDK and CDR2 is SYGVNS. In DNA form, the CDR3 reads TGTGCCAGTGGACTAGCGGGGGGCCCATACAATGAGCAGTTCTTC. Protein product: CASGLAGGPYNEQFF.

This chain uses TRBV2 with TRBJ2-3; TRBD1 might be the D (7 bases). Per germline, CDR1 SNHLY and CDR2 FYNNEI. This CDR3 has 13 amino acids. V was shortened by 8 bases and J by 0 bases, with 9 bases between the two germline ends. The CDR3 sequence: CASSGGSTDTQYF. In DNA, the CDR3 is TGTGCCAGCTCAGGGGGGAGCACAGATACGCAGTATTTT.

This clone was counted between two and nine times. This chain links TRBV30 with TRBJ2-4; 10 bases are shared with TRBD2. Unmatched junction bases numbered 5, after V lost 5 bases and J lost 10 bases. The CDR3 is made up of 12 amino acids. Germline V gene data show CDR1 as GTSNPN and CDR2 as SVGIG (reference sequence). The CDR3 loop is CAWDRAGGIQYF. The CDR3 nucleotides read TGTGCCTGGGATCGAGCGGGGGGGATTCAGTACTTC.

This chain connects TRBV9 to TRBJ1-2; 11 bases are a match to TRBD1. Germline lookup yields CDR1 SGDLS and CDR2 YYNGEE. The CDR3 length is 14 residues. The J segment lost 5 bases and the V segment lost 5 bases, leaving 5 bases of the junction unmatched. The CDR3 DNA reads TGTGCCAGCAGAGAGGACAGGGGGCTGTATGGCTACACCTTC. It translates to CASREDRGLYGYTF.